This paragraph reports one T cell receptor beta chain. The CDR3 consists of 13 residues. V was shortened by 5 bases and J by 4 bases, with 12 bases between the two germline ends. In germline, CDR1 is PRHDT, CDR2 FYEKMQ (reference sequence). From the RT-PCR reads, TCRdb called clonotypes with MiXCR, one entry per CDR3 protein. The sample includes about 680,000 distinct CDR3 sequences, 14% of them seen just once. This TCR derives from a female donor in good health, serving as a healthy control. The rearrangement links TRBV13 to TRBJ2-7; D ambiguous. Sequencing used memory CD4+ T cells from blood. The CDR3: CASSHQDGYEQYF. CDR3 sequence (DNA): TGTGCCAGCAGCCATCAGGACGGTTACGAGCAGTACTTC.